This T cell receptor beta chain was observed in a study of identical twins. Each cDNA held unique molecular identifiers, and template switching gave it a universal primer site. Using its own MiXCR run on the 5' RACE reads, TCRdb lists one record per CDR3 protein. The sample contains roughly 280,000 distinct CDR3 sequences, 9.5% of which appear only once. All donors were healthy Caucasians. As concerns this clonotype: The antigen is unknown.

CDR3 size: 14 residues. V was clipped by 4 bases and J by 0 bases, with 10 bases between them. Germline V lookup: CDR1 MGHRA, CDR2 YSYEKL. Study findings and constraints: The study found excess low generation probability among twin-shared out-of-frame alpha sequences.

The same specimen was also included in a second study, on yellow fever vaccine responses in identical twins.

Input material: CD8+ T cells sorted from blood. The receptor was isolated from a young woman in good health. The chain combines TRBV4-1 with TRBJ2-7; possibly TRBD1 for D (7 bases). This chain's CDR3 is CASSPQGGSYEQYF. CDR3 coding DNA: TGCGCCAGCAGCCCCCAGGGGGGCTCCTACGAGCAGTACTTC.